The 10 T cell receptor beta chains given below trace back to one sample, sequenced in a study of blood T cell repertoires in COVID-19. Only in-frame clones appear in the TCRdb table, and some are missing; sequencing was by immunoSEQ multiplex PCR. The sample records around 130,000 clones, 84% being singletons. Sequenced sample: PBMCs or T cells enriched from blood (not recorded which). The receptor set was obtained from a woman younger than 45 who had recovered from COVID-19.

The sample holds a few counts of this clone. This chain joins TRBV7-9 and TRBJ2-2, with D unresolved. V was cut by 2 bases and J by 5 bases, with 15 bases left in between. The CDR3 length is 16 residues. Germline lookup yields CDR1 SEHNR and CDR2 FQNEAQ (reference sequence). CDR3 DNA sequence: TGTGCCAGCAGCTTAATCGAAACCCTGAGGACCGGGGAGCTGTTTTTT. It yields the protein CASSLIETLRTGELFF.

This chain joins TRBV10-3 and TRBJ1-1; perhaps TRBD1 as D (5 bases). This CDR3 region has 14 residues. Germline CDR1 reads ENHRY; CDR2 reads SYGVKD. V lost 2 bases to trimming and J lost 4 bases, with 11 bases between them. The CDR3 region is CAISELRVGTEAFF. DNA of the CDR3: TGTGCCATCAGTGAGCTCAGGGTAGGCACTGAAGCTTTCTTT.

This chain uses TRBV11-2 with TRBJ2-5; the match to TRBD1 covers 7 bases. Trimming cost V 10 bases and J 5 bases; bases outside gene matches: 4. CDR3 length: 11 residues. CDR1 is SGHAT and CDR2 is FQNNGV in the germline V gene. In nucleotides, the CDR3 is TGTGCCACCACCAGGGGGGAGACCCAGTACTTC. It yields the protein CATTRGETQYF.

The chain employs TRBV6-1 and TRBJ1-5; 7 nucleotides line up with TRBD1. V lost 0 bases and J lost 2; bases outside the gene matches: 4. The CDR3 contains 16 residues. Germline CDR1 reads MNHNS; CDR2 reads SASEGT. The CDR3: CASSEASGQGNQPQHF. The CDR3 DNA is TGTGCCAGCAGTGAAGCCTCCGGACAGGGCAATCAGCCCCAGCATTTT.

V is TRBV6-5 and J is TRBJ2-1; a weak D match, TRBD2 (5 bases). CDR3 length equals 12 residues. Trimming shortened V by 2 bases and J by 10 bases, and 9 bases separated the two germline ends. Germline values: CDR1 MNHEY, CDR2 SVGAGI. CDR3 nucleotide sequence: TGTGCCAGCAGTTACACGGGGAGCGAGCAGTTCTTC. Protein: CASSYTGSEQFF.

V usage is TRBV19 and J usage is TRBJ1-5, with 7 nucleotides matching TRBD1. V trimming: 1 base; J trimming: 4 bases; junction bases outside the gene matches: 10. CDR1 LNHDA and CDR2 SQIVND come from the germline V gene (reference sequence). This CDR3 is 17 amino acids long. The DNA for the CDR3 is TGTGCCAGTAGTATAGCTGACAGGGTCCGGAGGAATCAGCCCCAGCATTTT. Translation gives CASSIADRVRRNQPQHF.

The genes are TRBV19 and TRBJ2-6; perhaps TRBD2 as D (5 bases). Germline V lookup: CDR1 LNHDA, CDR2 SQIVND (reference sequence). The CDR3 totals 15 residues. The ends were cut back, 9 bases at V and 2 bases at J, with 14 bases in the middle. This CDR3 is CASSLPGAGANVLTF. CDR3 coding DNA: TGTGCCAGCAGCCTGCCCGGGGCTGGGGCCAACGTCCTGACTTTC.

This clone was recorded only once. This chain uses TRBV29-1 with TRBJ1-1; TRBD1 is a possible D gene (6 bases). The V end was cut by 7 bases, the J end by 2 bases, with 14 bases between. The V gene's germline CDR1 is SQVTM and CDR2 ANQGSEA. The CDR3 has 13 amino acids. In DNA form, the CDR3 reads TGCAGCGCGGTAGGGGGAGTTAACACTGAAGCTTTCTTT. It translates to CSAVGGVNTEAFF. The entire variable domain, with the rest obtained from reference TRBV29-1 and TRBJ1-1, is as follows: SAVISQKPSRDICQRGTSLTIQCQVDSQVTMMFWYRQQPGQSLTLIATANQGSEATYESGFVIDKFPISRPNLTFSTLTVSNMSPEDSSIYLCSAVGGVNTEAFFGQGTRLTVV.

The chain joins TRBV12-5 to TRBJ1-2, with D possibly being TRBD1 (6 bases). In germline, CDR1 is LGHNT, CDR2 FRNRAP. V gave up 5 bases and J gave up 7 bases, with 17 bases separating them. The CDR3 sequence is 14 residues long. CDR3 amino acids: CASGDGQKSFGYTF. CDR3 nucleotide sequence: TGTGCTAGTGGTGACGGACAGAAGTCTTTTGGCTACACCTTC. Full variable domain (remainder filled in from reference TRBV12-5 and TRBJ1-2): DARVTQTPRHKVTEMGQEVTMRCQPILGHNTVFWYRQTMMQGLELLAYFRNRAPLDDSGMPKDRFSAEMPDATLATLKIQPSEPRDSAVYFCASGDGQKSFGYTFGSGTRLTVV.

The chain employs TRBV28 and TRBJ1-5, with D maybe TRBD1 (5 bases). This CDR3 region has 15 residues. Germline CDR1 MDHEN, CDR2 SYDVKM. Trimming pared 7 bases from V and 11 bases from J, leaving 24 bases between. CDR3 in amino acids: CASIGYTGGPEAQHF. In DNA form, the CDR3 reads TGTGCCAGCATAGGGTACACAGGTGGTCCCGAGGCCCAGCATTTT. The variable domain in full, completed from reference TRBV28 and TRBJ1-5, reads DVKVTQSSRYLVKRTGEKVFLECVQDMDHENMFWYRQDPGLGLRLIYFSYDVKMKEKGDIPEGYSVSREKKERFSLILESASTNQTSMYLCASIGYTGGPEAQHFGDGTRLSIL.